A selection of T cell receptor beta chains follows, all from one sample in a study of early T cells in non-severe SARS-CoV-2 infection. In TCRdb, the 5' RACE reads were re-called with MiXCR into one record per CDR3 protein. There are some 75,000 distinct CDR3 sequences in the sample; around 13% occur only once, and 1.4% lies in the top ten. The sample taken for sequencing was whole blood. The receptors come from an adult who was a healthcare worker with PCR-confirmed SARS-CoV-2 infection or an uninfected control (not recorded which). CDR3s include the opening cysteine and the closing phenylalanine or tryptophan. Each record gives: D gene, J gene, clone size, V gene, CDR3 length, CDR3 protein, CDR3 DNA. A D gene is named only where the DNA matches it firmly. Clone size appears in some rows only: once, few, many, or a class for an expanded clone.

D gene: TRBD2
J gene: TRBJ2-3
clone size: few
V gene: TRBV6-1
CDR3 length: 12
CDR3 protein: CASTPSGRTQYF
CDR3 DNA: TGTGCCAGCACTCCTAGCGGGAGGACGCAGTATTTT

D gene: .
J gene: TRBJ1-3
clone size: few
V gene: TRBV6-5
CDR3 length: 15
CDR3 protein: CASSYLNGVGNTIYF
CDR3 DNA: TGTGCCAGCAGTTACTTGAACGGGGTGGGAAACACCATATATTTT

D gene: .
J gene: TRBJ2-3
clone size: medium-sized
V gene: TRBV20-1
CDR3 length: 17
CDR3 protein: CSASSGRETIRSDTQYF
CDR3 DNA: TGCAGTGCTAGTTCCGGGCGGGAAACGATTCGATCAGATACGCAGTATTTT

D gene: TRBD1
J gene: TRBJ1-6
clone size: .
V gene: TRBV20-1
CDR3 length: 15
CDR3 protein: CSARETGSRNSPLHF
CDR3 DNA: TGCAGTGCTAGAGAGACAGGGTCTCGTAATTCACCCCTCCACTTT

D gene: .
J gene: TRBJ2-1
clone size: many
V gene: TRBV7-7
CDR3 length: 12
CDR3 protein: CASSLEGNEQFF
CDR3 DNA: TGTGCTAGCAGCTTAGAGGGAAATGAGCAGTTCTTC

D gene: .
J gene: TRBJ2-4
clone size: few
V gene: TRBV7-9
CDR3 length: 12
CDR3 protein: CASSFNKNIQYF
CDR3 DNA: TGTGCCAGCAGCTTCAACAAAAACATTCAGTACTTC

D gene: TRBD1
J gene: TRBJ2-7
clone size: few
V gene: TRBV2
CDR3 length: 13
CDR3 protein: CASGDRFSYEQYF
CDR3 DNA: TGTGCCAGCGGGGACAGGTTCTCCTACGAGCAGTACTTC

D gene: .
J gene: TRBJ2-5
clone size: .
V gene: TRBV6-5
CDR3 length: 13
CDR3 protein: CASRRTEKETQYF
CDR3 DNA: TGTGCCAGCAGACGGACAGAGAAAGAGACCCAGTACTTC

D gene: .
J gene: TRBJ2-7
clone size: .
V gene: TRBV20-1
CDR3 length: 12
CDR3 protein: CSAATASYEQYF
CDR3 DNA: TGCAGTGCCGCGACAGCCTCCTACGAGCAGTACTTC

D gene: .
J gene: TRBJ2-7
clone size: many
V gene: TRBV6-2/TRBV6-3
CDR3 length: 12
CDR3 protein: CASSQSSYEQYF
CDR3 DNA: TGTGCCAGCAGTCAGAGCTCCTACGAGCAGTACTTC

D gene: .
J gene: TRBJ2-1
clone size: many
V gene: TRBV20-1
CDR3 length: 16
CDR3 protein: CSARGGDLPLYNEQFF
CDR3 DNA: TGCAGTGCTCGGGGCGGAGACCTACCCCTTTACAATGAGCAGTTCTTC

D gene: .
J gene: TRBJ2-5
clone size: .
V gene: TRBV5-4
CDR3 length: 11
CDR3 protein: CASGGLETQYF
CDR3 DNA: TGTGCCAGTGGCGGTTTAGAGACCCAGTACTTC

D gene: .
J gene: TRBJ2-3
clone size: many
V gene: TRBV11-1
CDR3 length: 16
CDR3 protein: CASSLGGTSSTDTQYF
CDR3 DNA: TGTGCCAGCAGCTTAGGGGGGACTTCTAGCACAGATACGCAGTATTTT

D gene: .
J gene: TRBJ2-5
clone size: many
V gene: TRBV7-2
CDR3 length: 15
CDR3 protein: CASSARLDVGETQYF
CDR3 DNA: TGTGCCAGCAGCGCTCGACTAGACGTCGGAGAGACCCAGTACTTC

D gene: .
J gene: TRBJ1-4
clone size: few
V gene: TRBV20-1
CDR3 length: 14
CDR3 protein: CSASLGGPNEKLFF
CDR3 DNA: TGCAGTGCATCTTTGGGGGGCCCAAATGAAAAACTGTTTTTT

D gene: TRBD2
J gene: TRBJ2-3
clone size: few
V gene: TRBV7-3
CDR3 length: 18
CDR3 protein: CASSLMPLGSGGADTQYF
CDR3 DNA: TGTGCCAGCAGCTTAATGCCTCTTGGTAGCGGGGGGGCAGATACGCAGTATTTT

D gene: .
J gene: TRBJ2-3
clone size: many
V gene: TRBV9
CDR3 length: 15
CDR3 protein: CASSVESLSTDTQYF
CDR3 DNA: TGTGCCAGCAGCGTAGAGTCCCTCAGCACAGATACGCAGTATTTT

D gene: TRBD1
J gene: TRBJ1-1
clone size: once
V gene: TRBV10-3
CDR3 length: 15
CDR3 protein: CAISARDRGNTEAFF
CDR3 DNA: TGTGCCATCAGTGCCCGGGACAGGGGTAACACTGAAGCTTTCTTT

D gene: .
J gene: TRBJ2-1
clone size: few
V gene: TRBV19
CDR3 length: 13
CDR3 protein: CASSVGPYNEQFF
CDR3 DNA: TGTGCCAGTAGCGTAGGACCCTACAATGAGCAGTTCTTC

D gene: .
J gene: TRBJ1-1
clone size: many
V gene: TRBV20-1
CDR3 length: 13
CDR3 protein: CSASGWANTEAFF
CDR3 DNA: TGCAGTGCATCAGGGTGGGCGAACACTGAAGCTTTCTTT

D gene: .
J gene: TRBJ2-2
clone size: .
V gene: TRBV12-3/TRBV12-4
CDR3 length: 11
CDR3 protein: CASRSAGELFF
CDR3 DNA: TGTGCCAGCAGGTCGGCCGGGGAGCTGTTTTTT

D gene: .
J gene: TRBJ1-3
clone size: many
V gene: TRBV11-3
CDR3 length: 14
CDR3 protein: CASSQRGARDTIYF
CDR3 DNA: TGTGCCAGCAGCCAGCGGGGGGCTCGGGACACCATATATTTT

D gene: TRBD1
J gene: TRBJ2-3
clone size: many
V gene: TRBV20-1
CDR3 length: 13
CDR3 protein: CSADRERTDTQYF
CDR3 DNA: TGCAGTGCTGACAGGGAGCGCACAGATACGCAGTATTTT

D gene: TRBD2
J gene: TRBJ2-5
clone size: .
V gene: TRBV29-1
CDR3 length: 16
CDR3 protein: CSVEDEIAGLQETQYF
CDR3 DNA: TGCAGCGTTGAAGACGAAATAGCGGGACTCCAAGAGACCCAGTACTTC

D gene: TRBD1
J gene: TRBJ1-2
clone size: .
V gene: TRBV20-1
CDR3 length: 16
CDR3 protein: CSATNFGQGGNYGYTF
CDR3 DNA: TGCAGTGCTACAAACTTCGGACAGGGGGGCAACTATGGCTACACCTTC

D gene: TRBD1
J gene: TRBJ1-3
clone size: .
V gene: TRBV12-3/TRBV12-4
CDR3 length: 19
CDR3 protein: CASRQSYRGPRHRGNTIYF
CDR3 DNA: TGTGCCAGCAGGCAGTCCTACAGGGGGCCCCGTCATCGAGGAAACACCATATATTTT

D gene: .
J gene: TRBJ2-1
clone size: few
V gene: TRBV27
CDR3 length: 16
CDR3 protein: CASSLLTGTYYNEQFF
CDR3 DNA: TGTGCCAGCAGTTTATTAACAGGGACATACTACAATGAGCAGTTCTTC

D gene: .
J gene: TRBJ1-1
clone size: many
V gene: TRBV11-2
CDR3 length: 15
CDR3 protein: CASSRAEGLSAEAFF
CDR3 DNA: TGTGCCAGCAGCCGCGCGGAGGGTCTAAGCGCTGAAGCTTTCTTT

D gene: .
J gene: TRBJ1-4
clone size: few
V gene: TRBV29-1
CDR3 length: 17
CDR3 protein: CSVEDPGATSTNEKLFF
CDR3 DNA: TGCAGCGTTGAAGATCCGGGCGCCACCTCAACTAATGAAAAACTGTTTTTT

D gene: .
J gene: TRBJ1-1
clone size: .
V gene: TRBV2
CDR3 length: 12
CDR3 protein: CASRGGGYAAFF
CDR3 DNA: TGTGCCAGCAGGGGGGGAGGGTACGCCGCTTTCTTT

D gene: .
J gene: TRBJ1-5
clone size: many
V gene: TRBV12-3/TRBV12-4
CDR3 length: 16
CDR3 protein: CASSPSGRESNQPQHF
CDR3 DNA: TGTGCCAGCAGTCCTTCAGGGAGGGAAAGCAATCAGCCCCAGCATTTT

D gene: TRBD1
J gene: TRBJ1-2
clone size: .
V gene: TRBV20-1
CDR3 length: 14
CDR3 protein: CSAEIQGANLGYTF
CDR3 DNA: TGCAGTGCTGAAATACAGGGGGCGAATCTCGGCTACACCTTC

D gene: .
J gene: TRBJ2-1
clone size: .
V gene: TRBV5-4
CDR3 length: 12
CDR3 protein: CASTPSNGEQFF
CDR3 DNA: TGTGCCAGCACTCCTAGTAACGGTGAGCAGTTCTTC

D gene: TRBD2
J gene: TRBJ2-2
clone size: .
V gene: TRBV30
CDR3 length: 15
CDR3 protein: CARRLAGANTGELFF
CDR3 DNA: TGTGCCAGACGCCTAGCGGGGGCGAACACCGGGGAGCTGTTTTTT

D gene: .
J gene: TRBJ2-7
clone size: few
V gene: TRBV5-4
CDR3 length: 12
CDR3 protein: CASSFDQYEQYF
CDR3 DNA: TGTGCCAGCAGCTTTGACCAATACGAGCAGTACTTC

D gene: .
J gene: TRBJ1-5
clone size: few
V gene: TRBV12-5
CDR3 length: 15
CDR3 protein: CASGTVGGDVQPQHF
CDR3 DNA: TGTGCTAGTGGCACTGTGGGGGGGGATGTTCAGCCCCAGCATTTT

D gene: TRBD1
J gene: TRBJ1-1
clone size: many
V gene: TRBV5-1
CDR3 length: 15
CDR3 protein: CASSLSTGYRDEAFF
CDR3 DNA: TGCGCCAGCAGTTTGTCGACAGGGTATAGGGATGAAGCTTTCTTT

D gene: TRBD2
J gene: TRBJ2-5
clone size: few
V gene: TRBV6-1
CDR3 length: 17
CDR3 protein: CATTVGTSGGSQETQYF
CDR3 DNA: TGTGCCACCACGGTCGGGACTAGCGGGGGGTCTCAAGAGACCCAGTACTTC

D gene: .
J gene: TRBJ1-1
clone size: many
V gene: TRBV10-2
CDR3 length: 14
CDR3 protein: CASSALLGGTEAFF
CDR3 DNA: TGCGCCAGCAGTGCGCTTCTAGGGGGCACTGAAGCTTTCTTT

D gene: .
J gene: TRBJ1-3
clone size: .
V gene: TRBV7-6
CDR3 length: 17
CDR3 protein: CASSFRVPGTPGNTIYF
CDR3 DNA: TGTGCCAGCAGCTTTAGGGTTCCCGGGACCCCTGGAAACACCATATATTTT

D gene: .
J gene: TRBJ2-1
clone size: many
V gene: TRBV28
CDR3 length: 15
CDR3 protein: CASSLGGSSYNEQFF
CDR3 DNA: TGTGCCAGCAGTTTAGGCGGAAGCTCCTACAATGAGCAGTTCTTC

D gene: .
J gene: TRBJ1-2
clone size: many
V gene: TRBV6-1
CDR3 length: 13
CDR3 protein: CASSEGLVYGYTF
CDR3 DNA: TGTGCCAGCAGTGAAGGACTTGTCTATGGCTACACCTTC